A selection of T cell receptor beta chains follows, all from one sample in a study of blood T cell repertoires in COVID-19. Libraries were prepared by immunoSEQ multiplex PCR; TCRdb keeps only in-frame clonotypes and omits some of them. The data contain about 200,000 clones, 85% of them singletons. The sample taken for sequencing was PBMCs or T cells enriched from blood (not recorded which). These receptors all stem from a man aged 40-55 years who had recovered from COVID-19. CDR3s include the opening cysteine and the closing phenylalanine or tryptophan. A D gene is named only where the DNA matches it firmly. Clone size is given for some rows only: seen once, a few or many times, or a class if the clone is expanded.

size: NA; D: NA; V: TRBV2; J: TRBJ2-7; CDR3: CASLIGGEQYF; DNA: TGTGCCAGTTTGATCGGCGGCGAGCAGTACTTC
size: NA; D: NA; V: TRBV5-6; J: TRBJ2-1; CDR3: CASSLGSESEQFF; DNA: TGTGCCAGCAGCTTAGGTAGCGAGAGCGAGCAGTTCTTC
size: NA; D: NA; V: TRBV27; J: TRBJ1-5; CDR3: CASSLSQGSNQPQHF; DNA: TGTGCCAGCAGTTTATCCCAGGGGAGCAATCAGCCCCAGCATTTT
size: NA; D: TRBD1; V: TRBV6-5; J: TRBJ1-5; CDR3: CASRKDGTVNQPQHF; DNA: TGTGCCAGCAGGAAAGACGGGACAGTTAATCAGCCCCAGCATTTT
size: NA; D: TRBD2; V: TRBV18; J: TRBJ2-1; CDR3: CASSSPLAGNEQFF; DNA: TGTGCCAGCTCATCCCCGCTAGCGGGCAATGAGCAGTTCTTC
size: NA; D: NA; V: TRBV4-1; J: TRBJ1-6; CDR3: CASSQVRQENSPLHF; DNA: TGCGCCAGCAGCCAAGTACGGCAGGAAAATTCACCCCTCCACTTT
size: medium-sized; D: NA; V: TRBV6-4; J: TRBJ2-1; CDR3: CASSEDSSYNEQFF; DNA: TGTGCCAGCAGTGAAGACAGCTCCTACAATGAGCAGTTCTTC
size: NA; D: NA; V: TRBV12-2; J: TRBJ2-5; CDR3: CASRLTSRRWETQYF; DNA: TGTGCAAGTCGCTTAACGTCAAGGAGATGGGAGACCCAGTACTTC
size: NA; D: TRBD2; V: TRBV9; J: TRBJ2-1; CDR3: CASSPHSGTSRNEQFF; DNA: TGTGCCAGCAGCCCTCACTCCGGGACTAGCCGCAATGAGCAGTTCTTC
size: NA; D: TRBD2; V: TRBV7-6; J: TRBJ2-1; CDR3: CASSLVGRTSGNEQFF; DNA: TGTGCCAGCAGCTTAGTAGGCCGGACTAGCGGTAATGAGCAGTTCTTC
size: once; D: TRBD2; V: TRBV28; J: TRBJ2-1; CDR3: CASQYQAGDQNNEQFF; DNA: TGTGCCAGTCAGTATCAGGCGGGAGATCAAAACAATGAGCAGTTCTTC
size: NA; D: NA; V: TRBV5-8; J: TRBJ1-5; CDR3: CASSFLSSGINQPQHF; DNA: TGTGCCAGCAGCTTTCTGTCGTCCGGGATCAATCAGCCCCAGCATTTT
size: NA; D: NA; V: TRBV19; J: TRBJ2-5; CDR3: CASSPRDTGAGTQYF; DNA: TGTGCCAGTAGTCCCCGGGACACCGGGGCCGGGACCCAGTACTTC
size: NA; D: NA; V: TRBV7-9; J: TRBJ2-3; CDR3: CASSLAIYTDTQYF; DNA: TGTGCCAGCAGCTTAGCTATCTACACAGATACGCAGTATTTT
size: few; D: TRBD2; V: TRBV6-5; J: TRBJ2-7; CDR3: CAVQRGDSYEQYF; DNA: TGTGCTGTACAGCGGGGAGACTCCTACGAGCAGTACTTC
size: NA; D: TRBD2; V: TRBV18; J: TRBJ2-7; CDR3: CASSPTSGTYEQYF; DNA: TGTGCCAGCTCACCGACTAGCGGGACCTACGAGCAGTACTTC
size: NA; D: NA; V: TRBV7-3; J: TRBJ1-6; CDR3: CASSKNGRGANSPLHF; DNA: TGTGCCAGCAGCAAAAACGGCAGGGGAGCGAATTCACCCCTCCACTTT
size: NA; D: NA; V: TRBV11-2; J: TRBJ1-5; CDR3: CASSFGHGDQPQHF; DNA: TGTGCCAGCAGCTTTGGTCACGGGGATCAGCCCCAGCATTTT
size: NA; D: TRBD1; V: TRBV7-9; J: TRBJ1-5; CDR3: CASSRWTGENQPQHF; DNA: TGTGCCAGCAGCCGGTGGACAGGGGAAAATCAGCCCCAGCATTTT
size: NA; D: NA; V: TRBV27; J: TRBJ1-6; CDR3: CASRPQGSALHF; DNA: TGTGCCAGCAGACCCCAGGGGTCAGCCCTCCACTTT
size: NA; D: NA; V: TRBV7-9; J: TRBJ2-7; CDR3: CASSLAGGLSGYEQYF; DNA: TGTGCCAGCAGCTTAGCAGGCGGTCTTTCGGGCTACGAGCAGTACTTC
size: NA; D: NA; V: TRBV13; J: TRBJ1-6; CDR3: CASSQMGQGSSPLHF; DNA: TGTGCCAGCAGCCAAATGGGGCAGGGAAGTTCACCCCTCCACTTT